Below are 23 T cell receptor beta chains sequenced from a single sample in a study of blood T cell repertoires in COVID-19. The assay was immunoSEQ multiplex PCR, and TCRdb's table has in-frame clones only and misses some. The sample records roughly 73,000 clones, more than 90% being singletons. The specimen was peripheral blood. The receptors shown here come from a man between 45 and 60 years old with acute or convalescent COVID-19.

The DNA of the CDR3 is TGTGCCAGTAGTATAGGTGGGGGGGCGGCCGGGGAGCTGTTTTTT. It translates to CASSIGGGAAGELFF. The V gene is TRBV19, the J gene TRBJ2-2, with D possibly matching TRBD2 (7 bases). Trimming pared 1 base from V and 6 bases from J, leaving 12 bases between. CDR1 is LNHDA, CDR2 SQIVND, per germline (reference sequence). The CDR3 sequence is 15 residues long.

V and J are TRBV6-5 and TRBJ2-1; perhaps TRBD1 as D (6 bases). Trimming pared 4 bases from V and 9 bases from J, leaving 13 bases between. This CDR3 has 13 amino acids. In germline, CDR1 is MNHEY, CDR2 SVGAGI. In DNA form, the CDR3 reads TGTGCCAGCAGTTTACAGGGTCCGGGTGAGCAGTTCTTC. This gives the protein CASSLQGPGEQFF.

The rearrangement links TRBV19 to TRBJ1-5, with D unresolved. V was cut by 5 bases and J by 4 bases, with 12 bases left in between. This CDR3 spans 14 amino acids. Germline lookup yields CDR1 LNHDA and CDR2 SQIVND (reference sequence). CDR3 coding DNA: TGTGCCAGTAGTCTTGGCAGGAATAATCAGCCCCAGCATTTT. As protein: CASSLGRNNQPQHF.

This rearrangement joins TRBV3-1 (or the pseudogene TRBV3-2) to TRBJ1-1, with 9 bases aligning to TRBD1. V lost 4 bases, J lost 4 bases, and 16 bases stayed unmatched. The CDR3 has 18 amino acids. The germline CDR1 and CDR2 sequences are LGHDT and YNNKEL (reference sequence). The CDR3 coding sequence is TGTGCCAGCAGCCGTCCGGGGACAGGGAGACCCCGCCGCACTGAAGCTTTCTTT. It is translated as CASSRPGTGRPRRTEAFF.

This rearrangement joins TRBV28 to TRBJ1-2; a possible D gene is TRBD1 (5 bases). V gave up 5 bases and J gave up 1 base, with 11 bases separating them. The CDR3 consists of 14 residues. Germline V CDR1 and CDR2: MDHEN, SYDVKM. The CDR3: CASSEPRVNYGYTF. The CDR3 DNA reads TGTGCCAGCAGTGAACCCAGGGTTAACTATGGCTACACCTTC.

The V gene is TRBV18, the J gene TRBJ2-7; a possible D gene is TRBD2 (5 bases). V was cut by 6 bases and J by 2 bases, with 14 bases left in between. The germline gives CDR1 KGHSH, CDR2 LQKENI. The CDR3 is made up of 14 amino acids. CDR3 amino acids: CASSPGKGPYEQYF. The CDR3 DNA follows: TGTGCCAGCTCTCCGGGGAAGGGTCCCTACGAGCAGTACTTC.

This chain joins TRBV6-2 or TRBV6-3 and TRBJ1-1; maybe TRBD1 (5 bases). Germline lookup yields CDR1 MNHEY and CDR2 SVGEGT. The V end was cut by 1 base, the J end by 0 bases, with 9 bases between. The CDR3 covers 15 residues. The CDR3 protein is CASSYFGHLNTEAFF. The DNA of the CDR3 is TGTGCCAGCAGTTACTTCGGACACTTGAACACTGAAGCTTTCTTT.

The rearrangement joins TRBV28 to TRBJ1-5, with a tentative D call TRBD1 (5 bases). V was pared by 7 bases and J by 6 bases, with 13 bases between. Germline V CDR1 and CDR2: MDHEN, SYDVKM. This CDR3 spans 13 amino acids. The CDR3 sequence is CASTSVGGQPQHF. Here the CDR3 DNA reads TGTGCCAGCACCTCGGTGGGGGGTCAGCCCCAGCATTTT.

This chain links TRBV10-3 with TRBJ1-3; D might be TRBD1 (6 bases). Germline V gene lookup returns CDR1 ENHRY and CDR2 SYGVKD. This CDR3 contains 15 residues. Trimming left V 4 bases short and J 3 bases short, with 13 bases between. CDR3 sequence (DNA): TGTGCCATCAGTGCGTCGGGGGCTCGTGGAAACACCATATATTTT. Its protein product is CAISASGARGNTIYF.

The chain employs TRBV29-1 and TRBJ1-2; possible D gene TRBD1, 6 bases. This CDR3 contains 11 residues. Germline values: CDR1 SQVTM, CDR2 ANQGSEA. The germline V and J ends were trimmed by 7 bases and 4 bases, with 10 bases remaining between them. The CDR3 region has the DNA TGCAGCGCTTTGGACAGCTATGGCTACACCTTC. It encodes CSALDSYGYTF.

This clone was observed a few times. V usage is TRBV5-5 and J usage is TRBJ2-1; no reliable D call. The CDR3 contains 15 residues. Trimming shortened V by 0 bases and J by 4 bases, and 11 bases separated the two germline ends. CDR1 and CDR2 from the germline V gene are SGHKS and YYEKEE (reference sequence). CDR3 nucleotide sequence: TGTGCCAGCAGCTTGGAGTGGGCTACTTACAATGAGCAGTTCTTC. It yields the protein CASSLEWATYNEQFF.

The chain couples TRBV5-4 to TRBJ2-3; 16 bases match TRBD2. Germline loops: CDR1 SGHNT, CDR2 YYREEE (reference sequence). The CDR3 loop spans 17 amino acids. Trimming at V came to 3 bases and at J to 4 bases, leaving 5 bases not matched to a gene. CDR3 DNA sequence: TGTGCCAGCAGCTCGGGACTAGCGGGGGGGCCCCCAGATACGCAGTATTTT. This codes for CASSSGLAGGPPDTQYF.

The CDR3 region is CASSHGTVAYNSPLHF. The CDR3 bases are TGTGCCAGCAGCCATGGGACAGTCGCCTATAATTCACCCCTCCACTTT. J is TRBJ1-6 and V is TRBV9; 7 bases match TRBD1. CDR1 and CDR2 (germline): SGDLS, YYNGEE. The CDR3 length is 16 residues. V lost 4 bases to trimming and J lost 2 bases; unmatched junction nucleotides: 6. Complete variable domain (other parts from reference TRBV9 and TRBJ1-6): DSGVTQTPKHLITATGQRVTLRCSPRSGDLSVYWYQQSLDQGLQFLIQYYNGEERAKGNILERFSAQQFPDLHSELNLSSLELGDSALYFCASSHGTVAYNSPLHFGNGTRLTVT.

This clone was picked up one time. The V call is TRBV9, the J call TRBJ1-2; D is unresolved. CDR1 and CDR2 (germline): SGDLS, YYNGEE. The V and J ends lost 4 bases and 1 base respectively, with 2 bases between them. The CDR3 is 11 amino acids. CDR3 sequence reads: CASSHNYGYTF. In DNA, the CDR3 is TGTGCCAGCAGCCATAACTATGGCTACACCTTC.

The chain joins TRBV19 to TRBJ2-7, with 16 bases aligning to TRBD2. The V gene's germline CDR1 is LNHDA and CDR2 SQIVND (reference sequence). The CDR3 has 16 residues. V shed 5 bases and J 4 bases; nucleotides not matched to a gene: 5. CDR3 DNA: TGTGCCAGTAGTGGGGGACTAGCGGGAGGGCCTTACGAGCAGTACTTC. This translates into CASSGGLAGGPYEQYF.

J is TRBJ1-3 and V is TRBV19; D is unclear. The CDR3 consists of 15 residues. V was pared by 6 bases and J by 1 base, with 13 bases between. Germline values: CDR1 LNHDA, CDR2 SQIVND (reference sequence). The CDR3 loop reads CASSPRGLSGNTIYF. The CDR3 region has the DNA TGTGCCAGTAGCCCTAGAGGCCTTTCTGGAAACACCATATATTTT.

The CDR3 coding sequence is TGTGCCAGCGGACAGGGGGCGATCAATGAGCAGTTCTTC. Translated: CASGQGAINEQFF. J is TRBJ2-1 and V is TRBV10-3, with 11 nucleotides matching TRBD1. Trimming took 10 bases from V and 6 from J; bases not matched to a gene: 5. Germline loops: CDR1 ENHRY, CDR2 SYGVKD. The CDR3 extends over 13 amino acids.

This chain uses TRBV5-1 with TRBJ1-6; D is possibly TRBD1 (5 bases). The CDR3 is made up of 17 amino acids. V was shortened by 0 bases and J by 7 bases, with 17 bases between the two germline ends. In germline, CDR1 is SGHRS, CDR2 YFSETQ. CDR3 amino acids: CASSLGGRLAGNSPLHF. DNA of the CDR3: TGCGCCAGCAGCTTGGGGGGCCGGCTCGCCGGGAATTCACCCCTCCACTTT. The full variable domain, in which reference TRBV5-1 and TRBJ1-6 provide the parts outside the CDR3, is KAGVTQTPRYLIKTRGQQVTLSCSPISGHRSVSWYQQTPGQGLQFLFEYFSETQRNKGNFPGRFSGRQFSNSRSEMNVSTLELGDSALYLCASSLGGRLAGNSPLHFGNGTRLTVT.

The V gene is TRBV7-9, the J gene TRBJ2-1, with 7 bases lining up with TRBD1. Germline lookup yields CDR1 SEHNR and CDR2 FQNEAQ (reference sequence). After removal of 5 bases from V and 7 bases from J, the junction contained 17 bases not matched to a gene. This CDR3 is 17 amino acids long. CDR3 residues: CASSPDLGQDRVNEQFF. CDR3 in DNA: TGTGCCAGCAGCCCGGACTTAGGACAGGATCGAGTGAATGAGCAGTTCTTC.

This chain uses TRBV2 with TRBJ2-3, with D perhaps matching TRBD2 (5 bases). Trimming removed 5 bases at V and 4 bases at J, with 16 bases between. CDR3 length: 15 amino acids. The germline gives CDR1 SNHLY, CDR2 FYNNEI. The CDR3 DNA reads as TGTGCCAGCAGTAAAGAGCGGACCGCTCCAGATACGCAGTATTTT. Its translation: CASSKERTAPDTQYF.

This sequence joins TRBV12-3 or TRBV12-4 and TRBJ2-2; no firm D call. CDR3 length equals 12 residues. V was trimmed by 3 bases and J by 6 bases, leaving 5 bases between them. CDR3 sequence (DNA): TGTGCCAGCAGTTTGGGCGCCGGGGAGCTGTTTTTT. Amino acid sequence: CASSLGAGELFF.

The chain joins TRBV4-2 to TRBJ1-4, with TRBD1 matching over 8 bases. With V trimmed by 2 bases and J by 6 bases, 5 bases remained unmatched. Germline values: CDR1 LGHNA, CDR2 YNFKEQ. The CDR3 runs 15 residues. The CDR3 region is CASSQTGGIDEKLFF. CDR3 in DNA: TGTGCCAGCAGCCAAACAGGGGGTATCGATGAAAAACTGTTTTTT.

The rearrangement joins TRBV25-1 to TRBJ2-2; the D gene is possibly TRBD1 (6 bases). The V gene's germline CDR1 is MGHDK and CDR2 SYGVNS. The CDR3 extends over 16 amino acids. The V gene lost 1 base and the J gene lost 2 bases, with 11 bases spanning the gap. The CDR3 protein is CASSEWEQGNTGELFF. The CDR3 bases are TGTGCCAGCAGTGAATGGGAACAGGGAAACACCGGGGAGCTGTTTTTT.